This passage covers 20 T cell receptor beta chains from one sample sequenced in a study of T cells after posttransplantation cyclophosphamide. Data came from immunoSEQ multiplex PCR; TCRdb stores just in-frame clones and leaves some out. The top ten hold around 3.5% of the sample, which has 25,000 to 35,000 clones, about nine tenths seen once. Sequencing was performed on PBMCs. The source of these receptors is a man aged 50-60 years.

CDR3 coding DNA: TGCGCCAGCAGCCAAGGGGGGGAGTTTGGGCAGCCCCAGCATTTT. Amino acid sequence: CASSQGGEFGQPQHF. V is TRBV4-1 and J is TRBJ1-5; perhaps TRBD1 as D (5 bases). The CDR3 totals 15 residues. V shed 1 base and J shed 7 bases, with 14 bases lying between them. CDR1 is MGHRA and CDR2 is YSYEKL in the germline V gene.

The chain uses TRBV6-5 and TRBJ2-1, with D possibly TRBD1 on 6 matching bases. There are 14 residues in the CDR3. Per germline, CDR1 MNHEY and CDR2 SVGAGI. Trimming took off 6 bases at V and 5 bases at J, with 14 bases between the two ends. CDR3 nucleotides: TGTGCCAGCAGCAGTGAGGACAGAGACAATGAGCAGTTCTTC. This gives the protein CASSSEDRDNEQFF.

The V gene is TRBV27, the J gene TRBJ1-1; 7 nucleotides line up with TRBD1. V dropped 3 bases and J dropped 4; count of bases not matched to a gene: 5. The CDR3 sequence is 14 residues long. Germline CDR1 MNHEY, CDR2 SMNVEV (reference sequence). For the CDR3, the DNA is TGTGCCAGCAGTTTCCAGGGGGATGGCACTGAAGCTTTCTTT. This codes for CASSFQGDGTEAFF.

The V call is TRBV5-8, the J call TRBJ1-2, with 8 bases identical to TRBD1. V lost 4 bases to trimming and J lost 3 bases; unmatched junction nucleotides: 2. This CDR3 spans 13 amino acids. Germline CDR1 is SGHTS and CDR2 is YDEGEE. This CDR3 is CASSLGQDYGYTF. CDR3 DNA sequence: TGTGCCAGCAGCCTGGGACAGGACTATGGCTACACCTTC.

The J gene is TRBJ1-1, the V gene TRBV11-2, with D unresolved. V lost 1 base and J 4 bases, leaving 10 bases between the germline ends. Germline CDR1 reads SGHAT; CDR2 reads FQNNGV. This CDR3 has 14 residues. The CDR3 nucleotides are TGTGCCAGCAGCTTAGCGCTGATCGGCACTGAAGCTTTCTTT. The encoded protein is CASSLALIGTEAFF.

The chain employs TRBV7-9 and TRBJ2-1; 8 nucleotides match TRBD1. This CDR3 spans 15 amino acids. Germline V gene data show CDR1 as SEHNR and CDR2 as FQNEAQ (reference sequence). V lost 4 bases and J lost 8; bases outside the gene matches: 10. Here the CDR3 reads CASSYPGQAGDEQFF. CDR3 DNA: TGTGCCAGCAGCTACCCGGGACAGGCTGGGGATGAGCAGTTCTTC.

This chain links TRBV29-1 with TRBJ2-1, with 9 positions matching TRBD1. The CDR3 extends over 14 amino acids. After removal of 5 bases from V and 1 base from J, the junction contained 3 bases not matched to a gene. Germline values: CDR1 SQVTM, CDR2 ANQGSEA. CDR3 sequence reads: CSVFDRGSYNEQFF. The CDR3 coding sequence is TGCAGCGTTTTCGACAGGGGGTCCTACAATGAGCAGTTCTTC.

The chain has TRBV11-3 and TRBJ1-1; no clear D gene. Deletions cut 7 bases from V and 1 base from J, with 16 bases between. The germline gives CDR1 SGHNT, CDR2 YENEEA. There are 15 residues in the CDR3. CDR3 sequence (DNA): TGTGCCAGCAACTTTTACCCGACTGCGAACACTGAAGCTTTCTTT. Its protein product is CASNFYPTANTEAFF.

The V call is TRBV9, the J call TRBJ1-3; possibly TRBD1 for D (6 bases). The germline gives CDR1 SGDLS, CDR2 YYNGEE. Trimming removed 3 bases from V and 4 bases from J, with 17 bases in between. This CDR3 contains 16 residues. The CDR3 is CASSAGGGFAGNTIYF. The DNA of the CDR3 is TGTGCCAGCAGCGCGGGGGGGGGCTTCGCCGGAAACACCATATATTTT.

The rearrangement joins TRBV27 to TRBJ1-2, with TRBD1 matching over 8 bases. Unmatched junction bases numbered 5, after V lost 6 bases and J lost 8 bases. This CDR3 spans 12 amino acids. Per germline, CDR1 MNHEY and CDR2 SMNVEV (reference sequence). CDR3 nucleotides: TGTGCCAGCAGCGGGACAGGTCGGGGCTACACCTTC. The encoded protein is CASSGTGRGYTF.

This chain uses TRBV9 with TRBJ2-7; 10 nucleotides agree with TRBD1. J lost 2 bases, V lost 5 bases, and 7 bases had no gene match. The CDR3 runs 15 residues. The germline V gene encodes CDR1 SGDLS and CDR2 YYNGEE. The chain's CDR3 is CASSPDRGGTYEQYF. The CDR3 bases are TGTGCCAGCAGTCCGGACAGGGGGGGAACCTACGAGCAGTACTTC.

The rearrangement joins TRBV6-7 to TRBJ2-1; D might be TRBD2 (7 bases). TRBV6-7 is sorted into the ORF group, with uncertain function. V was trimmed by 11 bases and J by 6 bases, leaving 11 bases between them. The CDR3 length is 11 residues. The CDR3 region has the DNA TGTGCCTGTAGGGGGGGCAATGAGCAGTTCTTC. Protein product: CACRGGNEQFF.

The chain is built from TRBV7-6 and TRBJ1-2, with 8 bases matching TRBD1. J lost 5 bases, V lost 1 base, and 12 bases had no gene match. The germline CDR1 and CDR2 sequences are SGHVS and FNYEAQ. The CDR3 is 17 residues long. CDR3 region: CASSLDGRGPIYYGYTF. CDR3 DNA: TGTGCCAGCAGCTTAGATGGCAGGGGGCCTATTTATTATGGCTACACCTTC.

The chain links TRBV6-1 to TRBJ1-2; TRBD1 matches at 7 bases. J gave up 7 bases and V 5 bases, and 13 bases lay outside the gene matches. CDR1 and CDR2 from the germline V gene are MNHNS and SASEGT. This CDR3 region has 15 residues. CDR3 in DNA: TGTGCCAGCAGTCAGATACAGGGGAGCTGGGGTGGCTACACCTTC. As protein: CASSQIQGSWGGYTF.

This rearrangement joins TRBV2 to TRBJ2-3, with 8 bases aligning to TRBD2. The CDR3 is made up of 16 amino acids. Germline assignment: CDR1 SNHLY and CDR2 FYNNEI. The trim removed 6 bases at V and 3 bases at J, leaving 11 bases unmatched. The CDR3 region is CASSWALERETDTQYF. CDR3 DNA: TGTGCCAGCAGCTGGGCCCTAGAGCGGGAGACAGATACGCAGTATTTT. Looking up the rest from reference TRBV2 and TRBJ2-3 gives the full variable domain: EPEVTQTPSHQVTQMGQEVILRCVPISNHLYFYWYRQILGQKVEFLVSFYNNEISEKSEIFDDQFSVERPDGSNFTLKIRSTKLEDSAMYFCASSWALERETDTQYFGPGTRLTVL.

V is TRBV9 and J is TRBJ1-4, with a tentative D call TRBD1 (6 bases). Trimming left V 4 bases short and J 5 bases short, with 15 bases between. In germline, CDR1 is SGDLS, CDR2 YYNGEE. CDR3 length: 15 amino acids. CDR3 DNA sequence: TGTGCCAGCAGCTCCTCCGGGACAAGGAATGAAAAACTGTTTTTT. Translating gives CASSSSGTRNEKLFF.

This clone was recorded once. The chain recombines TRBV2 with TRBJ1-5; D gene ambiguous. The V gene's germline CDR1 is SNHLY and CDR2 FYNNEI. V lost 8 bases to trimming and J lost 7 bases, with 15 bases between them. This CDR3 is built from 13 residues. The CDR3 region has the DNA TGTGCCAGCGGGAGGCAAATTGGGCAGCCCCAGCATTTT. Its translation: CASGRQIGQPQHF.

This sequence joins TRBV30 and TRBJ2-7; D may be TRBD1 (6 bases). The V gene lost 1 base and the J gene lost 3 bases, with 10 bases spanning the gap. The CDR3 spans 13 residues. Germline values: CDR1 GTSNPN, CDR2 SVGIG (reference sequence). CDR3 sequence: CAWSGQDRYEQYF. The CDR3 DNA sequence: TGTGCCTGGAGTGGACAGGACCGCTACGAGCAGTACTTC.

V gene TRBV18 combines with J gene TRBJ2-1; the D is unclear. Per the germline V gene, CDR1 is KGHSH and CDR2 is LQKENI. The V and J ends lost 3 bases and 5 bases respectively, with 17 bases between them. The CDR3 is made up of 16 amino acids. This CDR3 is CASSPPSGGDHNEQFF. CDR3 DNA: TGTGCCAGCTCACCCCCAAGTGGCGGAGACCACAATGAGCAGTTCTTC.

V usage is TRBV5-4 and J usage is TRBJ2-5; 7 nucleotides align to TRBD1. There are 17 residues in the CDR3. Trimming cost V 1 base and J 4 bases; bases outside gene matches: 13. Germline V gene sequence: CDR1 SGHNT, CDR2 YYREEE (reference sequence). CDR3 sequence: CASSLKGASGARETQYF. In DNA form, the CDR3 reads TGTGCCAGCAGCTTGAAGGGGGCTAGTGGTGCTCGAGAGACCCAGTACTTC.